This TCR beta chain was recorded in a study of early T cells in non-severe SARS-CoV-2 infection (dated by TCRdb to 2020 to 2023). Regarding the complete study: Because TCR sequencing relied on bulk RNA taken from unsorted whole blood, pairing of alpha and beta chains was not possible. Study-wide conclusions, independent of this receptor: Matching against VDJdb was skewed toward anti-spike CD8 responses, likely underestimated virus-specific expansions, and missed private and CD4 specificities.

Set within a cohort of healthcare workers in London, UK, this nested case-control study involved weekly PCR testing of nasopharyngeal swabs along with blood sampling. Healthcare workers were enrolled in the week of the UK lockdown, from 23 to 31 March 2020, and were followed every week for up to roughly 16 weeks. The method behind the library was 5' RACE. These reads were obtained on a NextSeq 500. Unique molecular identifiers were attached to individual cDNA molecules in the TCR library protocol so that sequencing error and PCR bias could be corrected. Sequencing covered both TCR alpha and beta chains, and within each sample the abundances of alpha and beta sequences were tightly co-correlated. Turning to the authors' computational methods: Decombinator V4 was used to perform V gene, J gene and CDR3 annotation of TCR sequences. TCRs were defined as expanded if a significant change between any two time points was detected under a Poisson model with p below 0.0001. TCR abundances were normalised to the total number of TCRs sequenced in each sample and reported as counts per million. TRAV1-2 paired with TRAJ12, TRAJ20 or TRAJ33 defined MAIT TCRs, while TRAV10 paired with TRAJ18 defined iNKT TCRs. VDJdb, accessed on 1 November 2021, was searched for TCRs annotated for CMV, EBV and SARS-CoV-2, and TCRs annotated for more than one antigen were excluded. In TCRdb, the public reads were trimmed at Q25 with fastp and aligned with MiXCR, with productive beta chains retained. One record per CDR3 amino acid sequence lists the most common genes and DNA. Here the V and J calls rest on TCRdb's processing, not on the authors' analysis. The table for this sample lists around 86,000 distinct CDR3 sequences; under 15% of them were counted only once. In total, the top ten clones hold about 0.58% of the sample.

The CDR3 contains 19 residues, cysteine and phenylalanine counted. The DNA shown is the 57-base CDR3, in frame from base 1. CDR1 and CDR2, per the germline V gene (reference sequence), are DFQATT and SNEGSKA. Trimming removed 4 bases from V and 3 bases from J; the gene matches leave 20 bases unexplained. On this clonotype: Its antigen remains undetermined. The record has no base qualities; no much larger clone is one base away.

The sequencing input was whole blood. This TCR came from an adult who was a healthcare worker with PCR-confirmed SARS-CoV-2 infection or an uninfected control (not recorded which). This receptor chain uses TRBV20-1 and TRBJ2-1; the central 8 bases match TRBD2. The CDR3 has the sequence CSAIVPGLVGRALYNEQFF. At the DNA level, the sequence is TGCAGTGCTATCGTCCCGGGACTAGTGGGGAGGGCTCTCTACAATGAGCAGTTCTTC.